This T cell receptor beta chain was sequenced during a study of identical twins. Findings and limits, study-wide: Alpha sequences that were out-of-frame and twin-shared showed an excess of low generation probability. Compared with models, monozygotic twins showed more out-of-frame TCR alpha sharing.

Via MiXCR, TCRdb re-called the 5' RACE reads, giving one row per CDR3 protein. The sample comprises approximately 490,000 distinct CDR3 sequences, approximately 20% of which are singletons, and 0.45% to 0.5% rests with the top ten. Healthy Caucasians provided all donations. In the case of this clonotype: The antigen is unknown.

Germline-derived CDR1 and CDR2 are MNHNS and SASEGT. This CDR3 has 14 amino acids. The V segment lost 6 bases and the J segment 10 bases; nucleotides outside the gene matches: 4. These data also featured in a second study, about yellow fever vaccine responses in identical twins.

Sequenced input: CD4+ T cells sorted from blood. The V gene is TRBV6-1, the J gene TRBJ2-1, with TRBD2 matching 15 bases. The TCR comes from a young woman in good health. The CDR3 reads CASRPGLAGGEQFF. In nucleotides, the CDR3 is TGTGCCAGCAGACCCGGACTAGCGGGAGGGGAGCAGTTCTTC.